The next 14 T cell receptor beta chains were all read from a single sample in a study of blood T cell repertoires in COVID-19. This table comes from immunoSEQ multiplex PCR, and its TCRdb copy is limited to in-frame clones, with some not included. The sample consists of approximately 170,000 clones, over 80% of them appearing once. Specimen: PBMCs or T cells enriched from blood (not recorded which). The receptor set was obtained from a woman aged 45-65 years who had recovered from COVID-19.

This rearrangement joins TRBV5-1 to TRBJ2-1, with D tentatively TRBD2 (6 bases). The CDR3 extends over 15 amino acids. Germline V lookup: CDR1 SGHRS, CDR2 YFSETQ. V was pared by 0 bases and J by 7 bases, with 14 bases between. CDR3 sequence reads: CASSLDIGSQNEQFF. CDR3 DNA: TGCGCCAGCAGCTTGGACATCGGGAGTCAAAATGAGCAGTTCTTC.

The V and J genes are TRBV18 and TRBJ2-4, with TRBD1 matching 7 bases. Trimming at V came to 3 bases and at J to 6 bases, leaving 8 bases not matched to a gene. The CDR3 sequence is 15 residues long. Germline V gene sequence: CDR1 KGHSH, CDR2 LQKENI. This chain's CDR3 is CASSPTPGQPNIQYF. In DNA, the CDR3 is TGTGCCAGCTCACCGACCCCGGGACAGCCAAACATTCAGTACTTC.

The rearrangement uses TRBV7-9 and TRBJ1-1; D uncertain. CDR1 and CDR2 (germline): SEHNR, FQNEAQ (reference sequence). V was clipped by 1 base and J by 4 bases, with 13 bases between them. This CDR3 is built from 15 residues. In DNA, the CDR3 is TGTGCCAGCAGCTTAGGCGGGCGGGTAGTCACTGAAGCTTTCTTT. It specifies CASSLGGRVVTEAFF. The variable domain in full, with the rest retrieved from reference TRBV7-9 and TRBJ1-1, is DTGVSQNPRHKITKRGQNVTFRCDPISEHNRLYWYRQTLGQGPEFLTYFQNEAQLEKSRLLSDRFSAERPKGSFSTLEIQRTEQGDSAMYLCASSLGGRVVTEAFFGQGTRLTVV.

The rearrangement links TRBV6-5 to TRBJ2-7; possibly TRBD2 for D (6 bases). V was pared by 0 bases and J by 4 bases, with 10 bases between. The CDR3 loop spans 14 amino acids. Germline assignment: CDR1 MNHEY and CDR2 SVGAGI. In DNA form, the CDR3 reads TGTGCCAGCAGTTACTCGAAGAGCGGGTACGAGCAGTACGTC. As protein: CASSYSKSGYEQYV.

The rearrangement joins TRBV19 to TRBJ1-5, with D perhaps matching TRBD1 (5 bases). The CDR3 spans 13 residues. Germline CDR1 LNHDA, CDR2 SQIVND (reference sequence). The V end was cut by 1 base, the J end by 7 bases, with 8 bases between. CDR3 DNA sequence: TGTGCCAGTAGTATAGGGACACCACAGCCCCAGCATTTT. This encodes CASSIGTPQPQHF.

This clone was picked up one time. The chain carries TRBV24-1 and TRBJ2-3, with D perhaps TRBD1 (6 bases). CDR1 is KGHDR and CDR2 is SFDVKD in the germline V gene. V dropped 4 bases and J dropped 6 bases, with 10 bases sitting between them. The CDR3 runs 13 residues. The CDR3 nucleotides are TGTGCCACCAGTGAAAAAGGGGGTGATACGCAGTATTTT. It is translated as CATSEKGGDTQYF.

This clone has only one observation. The rearrangement uses TRBV24-1 and TRBJ2-2; D gene unclear. V gave up 8 bases and J gave up 0 bases, with 9 bases separating them. Germline lookup yields CDR1 KGHDR and CDR2 SFDVKD. The CDR3 length is 14 residues. The chain's CDR3 is CATNQRTNTGELFF. CDR3 in DNA: TGTGCCACCAACCAGCGCACGAACACCGGGGAGCTGTTTTTT.

The V call is TRBV5-1, the J call TRBJ1-6, with 10 bases identical to TRBD1. The CDR3 length is 13 residues. V lost 9 bases, J lost 8 bases, and 5 bases stayed unmatched. Germline lookup yields CDR1 SGHRS and CDR2 YFSETQ. CDR3: CATKGTGDSPLHF. The CDR3 nucleotides read TGCGCCACAAAAGGGACAGGGGATTCACCCCTCCACTTT.

The CDR3 sequence: CASSARTDIRNTEAFF. The CDR3, as DNA: TGTGCCAGCAGCGCGAGGACGGACATAAGGAACACTGAAGCTTTCTTT. The chain carries TRBV9 and TRBJ1-1, with a possible D match to TRBD1 (5 bases). CDR1 SGDLS and CDR2 YYNGEE come from the germline V gene. V shed 3 bases and J shed 1 base, with 16 bases lying between them. This CDR3 contains 16 residues.

This chain links TRBV11-2 with TRBJ2-5, with no clear D. The CDR3 has 12 residues. Germline CDR1 SGHAT, CDR2 FQNNGV. V was clipped by 2 bases and J by 5 bases, with 6 bases between them. This chain's CDR3 is CASSLNRETQYF. CDR3 nucleotide sequence: TGTGCCAGCAGCTTAAATCGGGAGACCCAGTACTTC.

The genes are TRBV16 and TRBJ1-5, with TRBD1 as a possible D gene (6 bases). The CDR3 extends over 17 amino acids. V gave up 0 bases and J gave up 3 bases, with 15 bases separating them. CDR1 KGHSY and CDR2 FQNENV come from the germline V gene. The CDR3 bases are TGTGCCAGCAGCCAATCCTTACCGGGACACATCAATCAGCCCCAGCATTTT. It translates to CASSQSLPGHINQPQHF. Based on the CDR3 plus reference TRBV16 and TRBJ1-5, the full variable domain is GEEVAQTPKHLVRGEGQKAKLYCAPIKGHSYVFWYQQVLKNEFKFLISFQNENVFDETGMPKERFSAKCLPNSPCSLEIQATKLEDSAVYFCASSQSLPGHINQPQHFGDGTRLSIL.

The chain uses TRBV7-2 and TRBJ2-2, with unresolved D. V lost 1 base, J lost 6 bases, and 9 bases lay in between. Germline CDR1 reads SGHTA; CDR2 reads FQGNSA. CDR3 length: 14 amino acids. CDR3 residues: CASSLGLSPGELFF. The CDR3 region has the DNA TGTGCCAGCAGCTTAGGGCTTAGCCCCGGGGAGCTGTTTTTT.

The chain links TRBV6-5 to TRBJ1-5; D call uncertain. The V and J ends lost 2 bases and 7 bases respectively, with 12 bases between them. CDR1 and CDR2 from the germline V gene are MNHEY and SVGAGI. The CDR3 sequence is 14 residues long. CDR3 DNA sequence: TGTGCCAGCAGTTACGAGCGCCGCGGGCAGCCCCAGCATTTT. It encodes CASSYERRGQPQHF.

This clone was counted a few times. The chain recombines TRBV6-5 with TRBJ1-2; TRBD1 might be the D (5 bases). The CDR3 loop spans 12 amino acids. Germline V gene data show CDR1 as MNHEY and CDR2 as SVGAGI. Trimming took 10 bases from V and 7 from J, leaving 16 bases between them. CDR3 region: CATITGGVGYTF. DNA of the CDR3: TGTGCCACGATCACGGGAGGGGTTGGCTACACCTTC.